The 24 T cell receptor beta chains below were found in one sample sequenced in a study of cytomegalovirus exposure and HLA in healthy donors. Primers: 60 Vbeta forward and 13 Jbeta reverse. TCRdb's copy holds only in-frame clones and misses some; the assay was immunoSEQ multiplex PCR. The repertoire holds under 130,000 clones, with 70% to 85% as singletons. Source material: PBMCs. Receptors were obtained from a woman aged 40-49 years in good health and CMV-seronegative.

This rearrangement joins TRBV7-8 to TRBJ1-1, with a tentative D call TRBD1 (6 bases). The germline CDR1 and CDR2 sequences are SGHVS and FQNEAQ. This CDR3 comprises 13 residues. Trimming pared 5 bases from V and 4 bases from J, leaving 11 bases between. As DNA, the CDR3 is TGTGCCAGCAGCCCTACAGGGCCCACTGAAGCTTTCTTT. It encodes CASSPTGPTEAFF.

The rearrangement joins TRBV28 to TRBJ2-7; TRBD2 might be the D (7 bases). The V and J ends lost 5 bases and 0 bases respectively, with 14 bases between them. Germline V gene lookup returns CDR1 MDHEN and CDR2 SYDVKM. The CDR3 covers 15 residues. The CDR3 coding sequence is TGTGCCAGCAGTCCCTCGCGGGGGCACTCCTACGAGCAGTACTTC. This translates into CASSPSRGHSYEQYF.

This clone was found once. The chain links TRBV27 to TRBJ2-7, with a possible D match to TRBD1 (5 bases). Germline V gene sequence: CDR1 MNHEY, CDR2 SMNVEV (reference sequence). The V gene lost 7 bases and the J gene lost 2 bases, with 12 bases spanning the gap. This CDR3 has 13 amino acids. CDR3 in amino acids: CASKNRSTYEQYF. The DNA for the CDR3 is TGTGCCAGCAAGAACAGGTCAACCTACGAGCAGTACTTC.

The chain links TRBV10-3 to TRBJ2-7; 7 bases line up with TRBD2. The germline CDR1 and CDR2 sequences are ENHRY and SYGVKD. After removal of 11 bases from V and 2 bases from J, the junction contained 12 bases not matched to a gene. The CDR3 is made up of 14 amino acids. The CDR3 loop reads CASSRGDGAYEQYF. CDR3 nucleotide sequence: TGTGCCTCTTCCCGGGGGGACGGTGCCTACGAGCAGTACTTC.

CDR3 coding DNA: TGCAGCGTTGAGGGGACTAGCGGGAGCGTAAATGAGCAGTTCTTC. This encodes CSVEGTSGSVNEQFF. The chain carries TRBV29-1 and TRBJ2-1; 14 bases are shared with TRBD2. Germline V gives CDR1 SQVTM, CDR2 ANQGSEA. There are 15 residues in the CDR3. The trim removed 3 bases at V and 7 bases at J, leaving 5 bases unmatched.

The J gene is TRBJ2-2, the V gene TRBV27; TRBD2 is a possible D gene (5 bases). There are 15 residues in the CDR3. V was trimmed by 5 bases and J by 5 bases, leaving 15 bases between them. CDR1 and CDR2 (germline): MNHEY, SMNVEV (reference sequence). As DNA, the CDR3 is TGTGCCAGCAGTCCGACCCCAGCGGCTACCGGGGAGCTGTTTTTT. It yields the protein CASSPTPAATGELFF.

The chain carries TRBV7-6 and TRBJ2-1; 12 bases fit TRBD2. The CDR3 length is 17 residues. V was pared by 2 bases and J by 6 bases, with 8 bases of the junction left unmatched. The germline V gene encodes CDR1 SGHVS and CDR2 FNYEAQ. CDR3 sequence (DNA): TGTGCCAGCAGCTTAAGACCCACTAGCGGGGGGTCCAATGAGCAGTTCTTC. Translating it yields CASSLRPTSGGSNEQFF.

V and J are TRBV7-2 and TRBJ1-1; TRBD1 might be the D (6 bases). V was clipped by 3 bases and J by 0 bases, with 14 bases between them. The length of the CDR3 is 16 residues. Germline V gene lookup returns CDR1 SGHTA and CDR2 FQGNSA. The chain's CDR3 is CASSFLRGFMNTEAFF. CDR3 in DNA: TGTGCCAGCAGCTTCCTCAGGGGCTTTATGAACACTGAAGCTTTCTTT.

The V call is TRBV29-1, the J call TRBJ2-1, with D perhaps matching TRBD2 (5 bases). Germline V gene lookup returns CDR1 SQVTM and CDR2 ANQGSEA. The CDR3 has 13 amino acids. V was cut by 4 bases and J by 10 bases, with 17 bases left in between. The chain's CDR3 is CSVADSAVGEQFF. The CDR3 DNA is TGCAGCGTTGCGGACTCCGCGGTAGGGGAGCAGTTCTTC.

The chain uses TRBV19 and TRBJ2-1; tentatively, D is TRBD2 (6 bases). Per germline, CDR1 LNHDA and CDR2 SQIVND (reference sequence). This CDR3 contains 17 residues. The germline V and J ends were trimmed by 5 bases and 6 bases, with 23 bases remaining between them. CDR3 sequence reads: CASSSALRGTWGNEQFF. CDR3 sequence (DNA): TGTGCCAGTAGTTCCGCCCTTCGGGGGACCTGGGGCAATGAGCAGTTCTTC.

The chain couples TRBV7-9 to TRBJ2-7; D perhaps matches TRBD2 (6 bases). This CDR3 comprises 15 residues. The V end lost 6 bases, the J end lost 3 bases, and 18 bases lay between the germline ends. Germline assignment: CDR1 SEHNR and CDR2 FQNEAQ (reference sequence). The DNA for the CDR3 is TGTGCCAGCAGTTTCGGGAGTAGCGGTGTCTACGAGCAGTACTTC. It translates to CASSFGSSGVYEQYF.

The chain is built from TRBV27 and TRBJ2-2; 14 bases are shared with TRBD2. The CDR3 is 18 residues long. V shed 4 bases and J 2 bases; nucleotides not matched to a gene: 6. Germline CDR1 and CDR2: MNHEY and SMNVEV (reference sequence). CDR3 protein: CASSSLTSGGANTGELFF. The DNA of the CDR3 is TGTGCCAGCAGTTCCCTGACTAGCGGGGGGGCAAACACCGGGGAGCTGTTTTTT.

This clone was found a few times. V is TRBV4-2 and J is TRBJ1-5; D unresolved. Trimming took 1 base from V and 8 from J, leaving 15 bases between them. CDR1 and CDR2 from the germline V gene are LGHNA and YNFKEQ. This CDR3 comprises 15 residues. The CDR3 loop reads CASSQVGGAEKPQHF. Written as DNA, the CDR3 is TGTGCCAGCAGCCAAGTGGGTGGTGCGGAAAAGCCCCAGCATTTT.

The chain is built from TRBV7-6 and TRBJ2-3, with 10 bases lining up with TRBD2. Per the germline V gene, CDR1 is SGHVS and CDR2 is FNYEAQ. The trim removed 1 base at V and 4 bases at J, leaving 5 bases unmatched. The CDR3 spans 16 residues. The CDR3 loop is CASSLERGGVADTQYF. CDR3 DNA: TGTGCCAGCAGCTTAGAGCGGGGGGGCGTCGCAGATACGCAGTATTTT.

This chain joins TRBV10-3 and TRBJ1-2; D is unresolved. V was pared by 0 bases and J by 1 base, with 9 bases between. The CDR3 has 15 amino acids. Germline lookup yields CDR1 ENHRY and CDR2 SYGVKD. As DNA, the CDR3 is TGTGCCATCAGTGAGTCCCCGAGAGTTAACTATGGCTACACCTTC. This encodes CAISESPRVNYGYTF.

The rearrangement joins TRBV25-1 to TRBJ1-2; tentatively, D is TRBD1 (5 bases). Germline V gives CDR1 MGHDK, CDR2 SYGVNS. V lost 2 bases and J 8 bases, leaving 12 bases between the germline ends. The CDR3 loop spans 13 amino acids. The CDR3 here is CASSEGRDWGYTF. CDR3 sequence (DNA): TGTGCCAGCAGTGAAGGCAGGGATTGGGGCTACACCTTC.

This clone was seen just once. The chain carries TRBV6-1 and TRBJ1-2, with 9 bases that match TRBD1. The V gene's germline CDR1 is MNHNS and CDR2 SASEGT. V was pared by 4 bases and J by 3 bases, with 6 bases of the junction left unmatched. This CDR3 contains 15 residues. The CDR3 DNA reads TGTGCCAGCAGTGCCGAACAGGGGGCGGACTATGGCTACACCTTC. The encoded protein is CASSAEQGADYGYTF.

This rearrangement joins TRBV6-1 to TRBJ1-4; D gene unclear. V lost 6 bases to trimming and J lost 3 bases, with 11 bases between them. This CDR3 has 14 residues. Germline CDR1 and CDR2: MNHNS and SASEGT. CDR3 amino acids: CASREAGSNEKLFF. In DNA form, the CDR3 reads TGTGCCAGCAGGGAGGCGGGTTCTAATGAAAAACTGTTTTTT.

The chain couples TRBV28 to TRBJ2-2; 9 bases match TRBD1. The length of the CDR3 is 14 residues. V was pared by 5 bases and J by 7 bases, with 5 bases of the junction left unmatched. Germline-derived CDR1 and CDR2 are MDHEN and SYDVKM. The chain's CDR3 is CASSPGQGGGELFF. As DNA, the CDR3 is TGTGCCAGCAGTCCGGGACAGGGAGGCGGGGAGCTGTTTTTT. The variable domain in full, with the rest retrieved from reference TRBV28 and TRBJ2-2, is DVKVTQSSRYLVKRTGEKVFLECVQDMDHENMFWYRQDPGLGLRLIYFSYDVKMKEKGDIPEGYSVSREKKERFSLILESASTNQTSMYLCASSPGQGGGELFFGEGSRLTVL.

V is TRBV28 and J is TRBJ1-1; no clear D gene. V was shortened by 8 bases and J by 0 bases, with 10 bases between the two germline ends. This CDR3 has 13 residues. Germline loops: CDR1 MDHEN, CDR2 SYDVKM. The CDR3 region is CASAPTMNTEAFF. Here the CDR3 DNA reads TGTGCCAGCGCCCCGACTATGAACACTGAAGCTTTCTTT.

The gene calls are TRBV13 and TRBJ1-1, with D possibly matching TRBD1 (5 bases). V was shortened by 5 bases and J by 2 bases, with 15 bases between the two germline ends. The CDR3 runs to 15 residues. From germline, CDR1 is PRHDT and CDR2 FYEKMQ (reference sequence). CDR3 in amino acids: CASSPPDSANTEAFF. The CDR3 bases are TGTGCCAGCAGCCCCCCCGACAGCGCTAACACTGAAGCTTTCTTT. Together with reference TRBV13 and TRBJ1-1, the CDR3 gives the full variable domain: AAGVIQSPRHLIKEKRETATLKCYPIPRHDTVYWYQQGPGQDPQFLISFYEKMQSDKGSIPDRFSAQQFSDYHSELNMSSLELGDSALYFCASSPPDSANTEAFFGQGTRLTVV.

This sequence joins TRBV11-2 and TRBJ2-5; maybe TRBD2 (7 bases). The DNA end lines up better with TRBJ2-7; the J call may be wrong. Germline loops: CDR1 SGHAT, CDR2 FQNNGV. The length of the CDR3 is 16 residues. In DNA, the CDR3 is TGTGCCAGCAGACAAACTGAACAGGGAGGGACATACGAGCAGTACTTC. Encoded protein: CASRQTEQGGTYEQYF.

V is TRBV19 and J is TRBJ2-5, with 10 positions matching TRBD1. V shed 4 bases and J 3 bases; nucleotides not matched to a gene: 5. The CDR3 contains 15 residues. Germline loops: CDR1 LNHDA, CDR2 SQIVND (reference sequence). CDR3 region: CASSKDRGVKETQYF. CDR3 nucleotides: TGTGCCAGTAGTAAGGACAGGGGGGTGAAAGAGACCCAGTACTTC. The variable domain in full, with the rest retrieved from reference TRBV19 and TRBJ2-5, is DGGITQSPKYLFRKEGQNVTLSCEQNLNHDAMYWYRQDPGQGLRLIYYSQIVNDFQKGDIAEGYSVSREKKESFPLTVTSAQKNPTAFYLCASSKDRGVKETQYFGPGTRLLVL.

The chain has TRBV28 and TRBJ1-1, with 12 bases aligning to TRBD1. The CDR3 is made up of 18 amino acids. CDR1 MDHEN and CDR2 SYDVKM come from the germline V gene. V was pared by 5 bases and J by 5 bases, with 15 bases of the junction left unmatched. Here the CDR3 reads CASSPSGTGGAVGTEAFF. The CDR3 bases are TGTGCCAGCAGTCCGTCGGGGACAGGGGGCGCGGTTGGGACTGAAGCTTTCTTT.